This entry lists 5 T cell receptor beta chains sequenced from one sample in a study of shared clonotypes between healthy human individuals. The method was immunoSEQ multiplex PCR; TCRdb's version includes in-frame clones alone and lacks a portion of them. Among fewer than 600,000 clones listed, 75% to 80% were seen once. The sequenced sample was PBMCs. These receptors came from a woman between 35 and 50 years old in good health. Some clones in this sample may be carry-over from other donors' samples.

This rearrangement joins TRBV4-3 to TRBJ2-2, with D possibly matching TRBD2 (6 bases). V shed 1 base and J shed 5 bases, with 14 bases lying between them. Germline V lookup: CDR1 LGHNA, CDR2 YSLEER. This CDR3 has 16 residues. CDR3 sequence: CASSQGVSGLTGELFF. CDR3 nucleotides: TGCGCCAGCAGCCAAGGGGTTAGCGGCCTGACCGGGGAGCTGTTTTTT.

As regards this clone: This likely stems from a read error, as it lies one base from a far larger clone. Other DNA sequences within the sample encode an identical CDR3. The chain joins TRBV6-4 to TRBJ2-2; 7 bases agree with TRBD1. The germline V gene has CDR1 MRHNA and CDR2 SNTAGT. This CDR3 spans 14 amino acids. In DNA form, the CDR3 reads TGTGCCAGCAGTGCCGGGACAGACACCGGGGAGCTGTTCTTT. Its protein product is CASSAGTDTGELFF.

The J gene is TRBJ2-3, the V gene TRBV7-2; 7 bases are a match to TRBD1. CDR1 and CDR2 from the germline V gene are SGHTA and FQGNSA. The length of the CDR3 is 15 residues. V shed 5 bases, J shed 4 bases, and the junction held 9 bases outside the gene matches. This CDR3 is CASSIRTGESDTQYF. CDR3 DNA sequence: TGTGCCAGCAGCATCAGGACAGGAGAGTCAGATACGCAGTATTTT. The whole variable domain, remainder taken from reference TRBV7-2 and TRBJ2-3, is GAGVSQSPSNKVTEKGKDVELRCDPISGHTALYWYRQSLGQGLEFLIYFQGNSAPDKSGLPSDRFSAERTGGSVSTLTIQRTQQEDSAVYLCASSIRTGESDTQYFGPGTRLTVL.

This clone was counted only a few times. The sample holds other DNA sequences that translate to the same CDR3. The chain combines TRBV18 with TRBJ1-4; D perhaps matches TRBD1 (6 bases). V gave up 1 base and J gave up 0 bases, with 6 bases separating them. The CDR3 length is 15 residues. The V gene's germline CDR1 is KGHSH and CDR2 LQKENI. CDR3 coding DNA: TGTGCCAGCTCACCACGGACAGCAACTAATGAAAAACTGTTTTTT. Its protein is CASSPRTATNEKLFF.

In this sample, this clone turned up a few times. The chain employs TRBV4-1 and TRBJ1-2; D is unclear. Trimming took 0 bases from V and 9 from J, leaving 14 bases between them. The CDR3 is made up of 14 amino acids. Germline assignment: CDR1 MGHRA and CDR2 YSYEKL. CDR3 sequence: CASSQDWQVGRYTF. The CDR3 bases are TGCGCCAGCAGCCAAGACTGGCAGGTCGGTCGCTACACCTTC.